The T cell receptor (beta chain) under discussion was sequenced for a study of T-cell reconstitution after alpha-beta-depleted transplantation in children. The CDR3 consists of 17 residues. CDR1 is MGHRA and CDR2 is YSYEKL in the germline V gene. J lost 3 bases, V lost 3 bases, and 4 bases had no gene match. At least ten counts were recorded for this clonotype. Preparation of the TCRbeta library was carried out with unique molecular identifiers. TCRdb processed the PCR reads anew with MiXCR; each CDR3 protein has one entry. Here the sample spans some 350,000 distinct CDR3 sequences, approximately 10% being singletons.

The rearrangement uses TRBV4-1 and TRBJ2-1; 14 bases map to TRBD2. The clonotype was recovered from a human donor who donated a stem cell graft to a child with acute lymphoblastic leukemia. The source material was PBMCs from the stem cell graft donor, sampled from the stem cell graft. The CDR3 region is CASSHPGLAGDYNEQFF. The CDR3, as DNA: TGCGCCAGCAGCCACCCGGGACTAGCGGGAGACTACAATGAGCAGTTCTTC.